What follows are 10 T cell receptor beta chains derived from one specimen sequenced in a study of cytomegalovirus exposure and HLA in healthy donors. Sequencing used immunoSEQ multiplex PCR; TCRdb keeps in-frame clones, though not all of them. The sample holds roughly 150,000 clones, around 87% seen once. Sequencing was carried out using PBMCs. These receptors were obtained from a man aged 18-30 years in good health and CMV-seropositive.

This chain uses TRBV7-9 with TRBJ1-3; D is perhaps TRBD1 (5 bases). The CDR3 has 14 amino acids. Germline CDR1 and CDR2: SEHNR and FQNEAQ (reference sequence). Trimming pared 2 bases from V and 2 bases from J, leaving 7 bases between. The chain's CDR3 is CASSLSGPGNTIYF. CDR3 bases: TGTGCCAGCAGCTTATCAGGGCCTGGAAACACCATATATTTT.

J is TRBJ1-5 and V is TRBV6-1, with a possible D match to TRBD1 (6 bases). The V gene's germline CDR1 is MNHNS and CDR2 SASEGT. V lost 4 bases, J lost 3 bases, and 19 bases lay in between. The CDR3 sequence is 17 residues long. DNA of the CDR3: TGTGCCAGCAGTGGACGAACTCAGAACAGGGTCAATCAGCCCCAGCATTTT. Its translation: CASSGRTQNRVNQPQHF.

V gene TRBV27 combines with J gene TRBJ2-3; D might be TRBD2 (6 bases). Germline V CDR1 and CDR2: MNHEY, SMNVEV (reference sequence). This CDR3 has 17 residues. V lost 2 bases to trimming and J lost 0 bases, with 15 bases between them. CDR3 sequence (DNA): TGTGCCAGCAGTTTAGAAGGGGCGGGAAGGAGCACAGATACGCAGTATTTT. It encodes CASSLEGAGRSTDTQYF.

This clone showed up just a few times. The rearrangement uses TRBV10-3 and TRBJ1-3; TRBD1 agrees at 7 bases. CDR3 length equals 14 residues. V was clipped by 7 bases and J by 5 bases; unmatched bases: 8. The V gene's germline CDR1 is ENHRY and CDR2 SYGVKD. The CDR3 sequence: CAIKEAGGRNTIYF. The CDR3 bases are TGTGCCATCAAGGAGGCAGGGGGGAGAAACACCATATATTTT.

The J gene is TRBJ1-1, the V gene TRBV27; 7 positions match TRBD1. V was clipped by 5 bases and J by 11 bases; unmatched bases: 11. The CDR3 has 13 residues. Germline V CDR1 and CDR2: MNHEY, SMNVEV (reference sequence). The CDR3 DNA sequence: TGTGCCAGCAGTCCAGGGGGACGCAGGGGGGCTTTCTTT. Amino acids: CASSPGGRRGAFF.

The count of this clone is one. The chain couples TRBV7-9 to TRBJ2-6; D is unresolved. Germline V gives CDR1 SEHNR, CDR2 FQNEAQ (reference sequence). V was pared by 5 bases and J by 0 bases, with 8 bases between. The CDR3 length is 15 residues. CDR3 nucleotide sequence: TGTGCCAGCAGCCCACAGAGCTCTGGGGCCAACGTCCTGACTTTC. Protein sequence: CASSPQSSGANVLTF.

The chain combines TRBV5-1 with TRBJ2-5; tentative D call: TRBD1 (5 bases). Germline-derived CDR1 and CDR2 are SGHRS and YFSETQ. Trimming took 4 bases from V and 5 from J, leaving 12 bases between them. The CDR3 contains 13 residues. This chain's CDR3 is CASSLAGFETQYF. For the CDR3, the DNA is TGCGCCAGCAGCCTCGCAGGGTTTGAGACCCAGTACTTC.

The chain joins TRBV6-6 to TRBJ2-5; weak D call: TRBD2 (5 bases). This CDR3 region has 15 residues. Germline CDR1 MNHNY, CDR2 SVGAGI (reference sequence). V gave up 2 bases and J gave up 7 bases, with 17 bases separating them. CDR3 in DNA: TGTGCCAGCAGTTACGTGGACTCCCTCTGGGTGACCCAGTACTTC. This sequence encodes CASSYVDSLWVTQYF.

The chain joins TRBV6-6 to TRBJ2-7, with no clear D. In germline, CDR1 is MNHNY, CDR2 SVGAGI (reference sequence). The V end was cut by 0 bases, the J end by 6 bases, with 9 bases between. The CDR3 totals 13 residues. CDR3 in amino acids: CASSYSTRREQYF. The CDR3, as DNA: TGTGCCAGCAGTTACTCGACTCGACGCGAGCAGTACTTC.

This chain uses TRBV18 with TRBJ2-7; TRBD2 matches at 10 bases. Losses at the gene ends were 1 base for V and 6 bases for J; bases not matched to a gene: 15. The germline V gene has CDR1 KGHSH and CDR2 LQKENI. The CDR3 runs 18 residues. CDR3 sequence: CASSPLPLAGGFESEQYF. Here the CDR3 DNA reads TGTGCCAGCTCACCACTGCCTTTAGCGGGAGGATTTGAAAGCGAGCAGTACTTC.